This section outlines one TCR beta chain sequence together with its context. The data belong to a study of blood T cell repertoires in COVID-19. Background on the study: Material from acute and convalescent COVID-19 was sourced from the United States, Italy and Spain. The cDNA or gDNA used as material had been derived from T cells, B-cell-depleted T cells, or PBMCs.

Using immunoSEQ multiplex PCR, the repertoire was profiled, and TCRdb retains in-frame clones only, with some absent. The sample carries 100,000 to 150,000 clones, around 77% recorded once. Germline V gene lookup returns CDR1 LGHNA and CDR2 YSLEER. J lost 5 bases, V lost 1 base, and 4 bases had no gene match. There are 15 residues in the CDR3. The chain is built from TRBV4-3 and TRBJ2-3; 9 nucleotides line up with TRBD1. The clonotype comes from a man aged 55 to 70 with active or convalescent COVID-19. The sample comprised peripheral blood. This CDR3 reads CASSQGQGEGDTQYF. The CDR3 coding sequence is TGCGCCAGCAGCCAAGGACAGGGGGAGGGAGATACGCAGTATTTT.